One and the same sample provided the 9 T cell receptor beta chains below, sequenced in a study of spatial heterogeneity in lung cancer. Study results and limitations: Mutation counts in tumors were tracked by counts of expanded intratumoral alpha and beta TCRs.

The antigens for these receptors are not known. As to time point: sample taken at primary tumor resection. TCRdb reanalysed the 5' RACE reads using MiXCR and keeps one entry per CDR3 protein. The sample has 5,500 to 7,500 distinct CDR3 sequences, roughly 12% seen once. The specimen was lung tumor tissue, collected at surgery. Receptors originate from a male donor with early-stage non-small cell lung cancer.

In the case of this clonotype: Because the library targeted alpha chains, this beta chain is an off-target read whose size means little. The chain recombines TRBV6-5 with TRBJ2-1; 12 bases match TRBD2. V gave up 2 bases and J gave up 9 bases; unmatched junction bases: 5. The CDR3 is made up of 15 amino acids. Per germline, CDR1 MNHEY and CDR2 SVGAGI. In DNA, the CDR3 is TGTGCCAGCAGTTACGGCACTAGCGGGAGGAGTGAGCAGTTCTTC. Protein sequence: CASSYGTSGRSEQFF.

This clonotype was detected many times. This beta chain is an unintended read in a library built for alpha chains; its size means little. V usage is TRBV9 and J usage is TRBJ2-2; a weak D match, TRBD1 (5 bases). Looked up from germline, CDR1 is SGDLS and CDR2 is YYNGEE. The CDR3 consists of 16 residues. The germline V and J ends were trimmed by 0 bases and 4 bases, with 13 bases remaining between them. CDR3 protein: CASSVAFRAVTGELFF. CDR3 sequence (DNA): TGTGCCAGCAGCGTAGCTTTCAGGGCGGTCACCGGGGAGCTGTTTTTT.

This clonotype was counted ten times or more. This beta chain is a stray sequence in a library constructed for alpha chains; its clone size is not meaningful. The chain is built from TRBV20-1 and TRBJ2-1; the D gene is possibly TRBD1 (6 bases). The germline CDR1 and CDR2 sequences are DFQATT and SNEGSKA (reference sequence). Trimming removed 6 bases at V and 0 bases at J, with 18 bases between. This CDR3 spans 16 amino acids. This chain's CDR3 is CSALALTGSSYNEQFF. CDR3 bases: TGCAGTGCCCTGGCTCTTACAGGGAGCTCCTACAATGAGCAGTTCTTC.

This clonotype occurred many times. This beta chain is an unintended read in a library built for alpha chains; its size means little. V and J are TRBV7-9 and TRBJ2-5; no clear D gene. Trimming cost V 5 bases and J 1 base, with 11 bases left between them. The CDR3 is made up of 14 amino acids. The germline V gene encodes CDR1 SEHNR and CDR2 FQNEAQ (reference sequence). Here the CDR3 reads CASSLDGTQETQYF. The CDR3 region has the DNA TGTGCCAGCAGCCTTGACGGAACCCAAGAGACCCAGTACTTC. The whole variable domain, remainder taken from reference TRBV7-9 and TRBJ2-5, is DTGVSQNPRHKITKRGQNVTFRCDPISEHNRLYWYRQTLGQGPEFLTYFQNEAQLEKSRLLSDRFSAERPKGSFSTLEIQRTEQGDSAMYLCASSLDGTQETQYFGPGTRLLVL.

The sample holds many counts of this clonotype. This beta chain is an off-target read within a library intended for alpha chains, so its frequency means little. The chain employs TRBV5-1 and TRBJ1-5; unclear D gene. Per germline, CDR1 SGHRS and CDR2 YFSETQ. V was pared by 7 bases and J by 2 bases, with 10 bases between. The length of the CDR3 is 13 residues. The CDR3 loop reads CASLDGGNQPQHF. The CDR3 DNA follows: TGCGCCAGCTTGGACGGGGGCAATCAGCCCCAGCATTTT.

This clonotype is medium-sized within its sample. For a library built for alpha chains, this beta chain is a stray read; little rests on its size. The rearrangement uses TRBV20-1 and TRBJ2-1; D not certain. There are 14 residues in the CDR3. Trimming stripped 3 bases from V and 0 bases from J, with 9 bases between. Germline V CDR1 and CDR2: DFQATT, SNEGSKA (reference sequence). The CDR3 sequence is CSASRLSSYNEQFF. In DNA form, the CDR3 reads TGCAGTGCTAGTAGACTTAGCTCCTACAATGAGCAGTTCTTC.

This clonotype is medium-sized by share. Being off target in a library aimed at alpha chains, this beta chain has a size of little meaning. This chain joins TRBV5-1 and TRBJ2-7, with 9 nucleotides matching TRBD2. V lost 0 bases, J lost 5 bases, and 15 bases stayed unmatched. Germline CDR1 SGHRS, CDR2 YFSETQ. The length of the CDR3 is 18 residues. The CDR3 region is CASSLDPFGTSTLDEQYF. As DNA, the CDR3 is TGCGCCAGCAGCTTGGACCCCTTCGGGACTAGCACTCTGGACGAGCAGTACTTC.

The table lists this clonotype with a few counts. The library was prepared for alpha chains; this beta chain is a stray read, so its frequency means little. The rearrangement joins TRBV7-9 to TRBJ2-7; TRBD1 might be the D (6 bases). The CDR3 is 14 residues long. Germline loops: CDR1 SEHNR, CDR2 FQNEAQ (reference sequence). V lost 0 bases and J 2 bases, leaving 8 bases between the germline ends. Here the CDR3 DNA reads TGTGCCAGCAGCTTAGCTGGACAGCCCTACGAGCAGTACTTC. Translated, it gives CASSLAGQPYEQYF. The full variable domain, with the rest looked up from reference TRBV7-9 and TRBJ2-7, is DTGVSQNPRHKITKRGQNVTFRCDPISEHNRLYWYRQTLGQGPEFLTYFQNEAQLEKSRLLSDRFSAERPKGSFSTLEIQRTEQGDSAMYLCASSLAGQPYEQYFGPGTRLTVT.

This clonotype was counted many times. A library made for alpha chains picked up this beta chain off target, so its size means little. This chain links TRBV7-9 with TRBJ2-7; no reliable D call. Germline lookup yields CDR1 SEHNR and CDR2 FQNEAQ (reference sequence). Between the trimmed V and J ends, which lost 5 bases and 7 bases, there was a span of 12 bases. The CDR3 is 12 residues long. CDR3 DNA sequence: TGTGCCAGCAGCCCGAGAGTTGGGGAGCAGTACTTC. Translated: CASSPRVGEQYF.